This T cell receptor (beta chain) was profiled in a study of T cells expressing NK-cell markers. Study-level points and caveats: The study found dominant NKG2C+ clonotypes at roughly 1.0-7.0% of CD8+ T cells in five or six donors.

Germline V CDR1 and CDR2: SEHNR, FQNEAQ (reference sequence). The CDR3 totals 14 residues. TCRdb re-called the 5' RACE reads; one entry per CDR3 protein, DNA not given. Reported are roughly 180,000 distinct CDR3 sequences; the ten largest clones contain 20%. Points on this clonotype: Its antigen is as yet unknown.

The rearrangement uses TRBV7-9 and TRBJ2-7. The material sequenced was blood T cells: a sorted CD56 or NKG2C T cell subset, CD4+ or CD8+ T cells, or bulk PBMC T cells (not recorded which). The origin of this receptor is a man aged 18-75 years in good health. CDR3 sequence reads: CASSTPLGSYEQYF.